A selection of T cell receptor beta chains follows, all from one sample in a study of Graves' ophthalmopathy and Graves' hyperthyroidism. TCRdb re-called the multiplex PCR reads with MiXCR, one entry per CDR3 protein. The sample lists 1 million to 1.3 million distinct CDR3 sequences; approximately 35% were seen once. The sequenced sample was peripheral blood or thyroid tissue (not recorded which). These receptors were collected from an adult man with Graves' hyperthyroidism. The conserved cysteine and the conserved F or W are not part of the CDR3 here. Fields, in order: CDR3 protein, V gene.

CDR3aa: ASSSPKVGDGQY
v_gene: TRBV7-9

CDR3aa: SVVAGGTGELF
v_gene: TRBV29-1

CDR3aa: ASSAGGN
v_gene: TRBV7-9

CDR3aa: ASSPGNPEKLF
v_gene: TRBV13

CDR3aa: ASSVGHETDTQY
v_gene: TRBV9

CDR3aa: ASSLILGGVYDNEQY
v_gene: TRBV7-9

CDR3aa: ASSLRRGTEQY
v_gene: TRBV10-3

CDR3aa: ASSSLRDRGMDGYT
v_gene: TRBV13

CDR3aa: AISANGQGAYEQY
v_gene: TRBV10-3

CDR3aa: ASSISNTEAF
v_gene: TRBV19

CDR3aa: SVSRGFGGYT
v_gene: TRBV29-1

CDR3aa: ATSISLAVTDTQY
v_gene: TRBV15

CDR3aa: ASTPDSGQRYEQY
v_gene: TRBV6-5

CDR3aa: ASSLVGGLGWPQH
v_gene: TRBV7-8

CDR3aa: ASSSAGTPDQPQH
v_gene: TRBV5-1

CDR3aa: AISERGEDRTEAF
v_gene: TRBV10-3

CDR3aa: ASSMVRVLINQPQH
v_gene: TRBV19

CDR3aa: ASSRRTGLSGANVLT
v_gene: TRBV14

CDR3aa: AISEYGSHEQY
v_gene: TRBV10-3

CDR3aa: ASSIPREILSGNTIY
v_gene: TRBV19

CDR3aa: ASSEPQTGETEAF
v_gene: TRBV2

CDR3aa: ASSLSNSPREQY
v_gene: TRBV7-9

CDR3aa: ASSYSTSLSYEQY
v_gene: TRBV10-3

CDR3aa: ASIRDRVKSSSYEQY
v_gene: TRBV6-9

CDR3aa: ASSLGRTGPQETQY
v_gene: TRBV11-2

CDR3aa: AISESGHTTGELF
v_gene: TRBV10-3